This is a list of T cell receptor beta chains from one sample in a study of shared T cell receptors in the human thymus. Sequencing used immunoSEQ multiplex PCR; TCRdb keeps in-frame clones, though not all of them. Of about 730,000 clones listed, roughly 88% were seen once; the top ten hold approximately 0.01%. These data also formed part of another study, on human thymus T cells.

Material: thymocytes. Receptors originate from a girl under three years old with a congenital heart defect. Each CDR3 is given with its conserved first and last residue. The D gene is left open where the match is weak. Size is omitted from some rows. Given values are once, few, many or a class for expanded clones.

-	-	TRBV27	TRBJ1-6	CASRCLKTGSNNSPLHF	TGTGCCAGCAGGTGCCTTAAGACAGGAAGTAACAATTCACCCCTCCACTTT
-	TRBD1	TRBV19	TRBJ1-5	CASTPQGGTQHF	TGTGCCAGTACCCCCCAGGGGGGCACCCAGCATTTT
-	-	TRBV7-8	TRBJ1-1	CASSLHLWGRKNTEAFF	TGTGCCAGCAGCTTACATCTCTGGGGGCGAAAGAACACTGAAGCTTTCTTT
-	-	TRBV21-1	TRBJ1-5	CASRPLRVMEGCNQPQHF	TGTGCCAGCAGACCCCTCCGGGTTATGGAGGGCTGCAATCAGCCCCAGCATTTT
-	-	TRBV30	TRBJ1-2	CAWSVQGRGNYGYTF	TGTGCCTGGAGTGTCCAAGGCAGGGGCAACTATGGCTACACCTTC
-	TRBD1	TRBV6-1	TRBJ1-5	CASSERAGTGGNQPQHF	TGTGCCAGCAGTGAAAGGGCGGGGACAGGGGGTAATCAGCCCCAGCATTTT
-	-	TRBV5-6	TRBJ1-4	CASSSTGFATNEKLFF	TGTGCCAGCAGCTCCACAGGGTTTGCAACTAATGAAAAACTGTTTTTT
-	TRBD2	TRBV9	TRBJ2-3	CASSVVGTSGVASTDTQYF	TGTGCCAGCAGCGTAGTTGGGACTAGCGGGGTGGCTAGCACAGATACGCAGTATTTT
-	TRBD1	TRBV9	TRBJ1-2	CASSVVDREKVENYGYTF	TGTGCCAGCAGCGTAGTAGACAGGGAGAAGGTGGAGAACTATGGCTACACCTTC
-	TRBD1	TRBV19	TRBJ1-1	CASSSEGTGSMRMNTEAFF	TGTGCCAGTAGTAGCGAAGGGACAGGGAGCATGAGGATGAACACTGAAGCTTTCTTT
-	-	TRBV7-2	TRBJ2-4	CASSPSTEIAKNIQYF	TGTGCCAGCAGCCCCTCGACGGAGATAGCCAAAAACATTCAGTACTTC
-	-	TRBV11-2	TRBJ2-3	CASSLSLSTDTQYF	TGTGCCAGCAGCTTGTCACTGAGCACAGATACGCAGTATTTT
-	-	TRBV4-1	TRBJ1-1	CASSQEPGGTEAFF	TGCGCCAGCAGCCAAGAGCCGGGAGGCACTGAAGCTTTCTTT
-	-	TRBV11-2	TRBJ1-3	CASSFFGGGGNTIYF	TGTGCCAGCAGCTTTTTTGGGGGGGGAGGAAACACCATATATTTT
-	-	TRBV30	TRBJ2-1	CAWSGPFYNEQFF	TGTGCCTGGAGTGGGCCCTTCTACAATGAGCAGTTCTTC
-	-	TRBV2	TRBJ1-1	CASSPGGVQKGENTEAFF	TGTGCCAGCTCCCCGGGGGGGGTACAAAAGGGCGAGAACACTGAAGCTTTCTTT
-	-	TRBV12-5	TRBJ2-7	CASGLVGYEQYF	TGTGCTAGTGGTTTGGTCGGCTACGAGCAGTACTTC
-	-	TRBV7-8	TRBJ1-6	CASSLFAGEKSPLHF	TGTGCCAGCAGCTTATTTGCAGGGGAAAAATCACCCCTCCACTTT
-	TRBD1	TRBV19	TRBJ2-2	CASKRGRAVTGELFF	TGTGCCAGTAAAAGGGGGCGCGCGGTCACCGGGGAGCTGTTTTTT
-	-	TRBV6-6	TRBJ2-1	CASSYSRGGSYNEQFF	TGTGCCAGCAGTTACTCCCGTGGCGGTTCCTACAATGAGCAGTTCTTC
-	TRBD1	TRBV7-6	TRBJ2-6	CASSLVGDREFTGANVLTF	TGTGCCAGCAGCTTAGTAGGAGACAGGGAATTTACTGGGGCCAACGTCCTGACTTTC
-	-	TRBV4-1	TRBJ1-2	CASSQGQGGTIGYTF	TGCGCCAGCAGCCAAGGGCAGGGAGGAACTATCGGCTACACCTTC
-	TRBD1	TRBV5-4	TRBJ1-2	CASSFRGTVGLGGYTF	TGTGCCAGCAGCTTCCGAGGGACAGTGGGGTTAGGGGGCTACACCTTC
-	-	TRBV27	TRBJ1-5	CASSSGDQGSNQPQHF	TGTGCCAGCAGTTCAGGGGACCAGGGGAGCAATCAGCCCCAGCATTTT
few	-	TRBV7-9	TRBJ2-7	CASSLGGETYEQYF	TGTGCCAGCAGCTTAGGGGGAGAGACCTACGAGCAGTACTTC
-	TRBD2	TRBV6-1	TRBJ2-1	CASSAAGTSGGANNEQFF	TGTGCCAGCAGTGCGGCCGGGACTAGCGGGGGGGCGAACAATGAGCAGTTCTTC